A single sample gave rise to the 19 T cell receptor beta chains below, sequenced in a study of T cell changes during pregnancy in multiple sclerosis. Only in-frame clones appear in the TCRdb table, and some are missing; sequencing was by immunoSEQ multiplex PCR. The sample lists about 83,000 clones, around 93% occurring once. The sample in question was PBMCs, obtained in the first trimester of pregnancy. The receptors were gathered from a female donor in good health, serving as a control in a pregnancy study. Some clones in this sample may be carry-over from other donors' samples.

CDR3: CASSIFGGEETQYF. The CDR3 DNA is TGTGCCAGTAGTATTTTTGGCGGAGAAGAGACCCAGTACTTC. The rearrangement uses TRBV19 and TRBJ2-5; D not certain. CDR1 is LNHDA and CDR2 is SQIVND in the germline V gene (reference sequence). CDR3 size: 14 residues. Trimming removed 3 bases at V and 3 bases at J, with 11 bases between.

The chain is built from TRBV19 and TRBJ2-5; a possible D gene is TRBD1 (5 bases). V shed 0 bases and J shed 4 bases, with 12 bases lying between them. The germline gives CDR1 LNHDA, CDR2 SQIVND (reference sequence). The CDR3 spans 15 residues. CDR3: CASSIDRVEGETQYF. The CDR3 DNA reads as TGTGCCAGTAGTATAGACAGGGTAGAAGGAGAGACCCAGTACTTC.

The chain couples TRBV19 to TRBJ1-5; TRBD1 matches 9 bases. This CDR3 is built from 16 residues. J was trimmed by 2 bases and V by 7 bases; bases with no gene match: 9. Germline V CDR1 and CDR2: LNHDA, SQIVND (reference sequence). CDR3 protein: CASTTKGQGGNQPQHF. The CDR3 DNA reads TGTGCCAGTACCACAAAGGGACAGGGTGGCAATCAGCCCCAGCATTTT.

This clone has just a few counts. The chain has TRBV4-1 and TRBJ1-6; D is undetermined. Germline V gene lookup returns CDR1 MGHRA and CDR2 YSYEKL. V was pared by 1 base and J by 8 bases, with 9 bases between. The CDR3 is 14 amino acids. The CDR3: CASSQVVSDSPLHF. CDR3 DNA sequence: TGCGCCAGCAGCCAAGTAGTCAGCGATTCACCCCTCCACTTT.

This clone turned up a few times. The chain is built from TRBV4-3 and TRBJ2-3; 9 bases map to TRBD2. After removal of 6 bases from V and 7 bases from J, the junction contained 8 bases not matched to a gene. The germline CDR1 and CDR2 sequences are LGHNA and YSLEER. The CDR3 extends over 14 amino acids. The CDR3 sequence: CASSMAGGAYTQYF. As DNA, the CDR3 is TGCGCCAGCAGTATGGCGGGAGGGGCGTATACGCAGTATTTT.

The chain links TRBV6-1 to TRBJ2-2, with 7 bases lining up with TRBD1. The CDR3 spans 15 residues. Unmatched junction bases numbered 6, after V lost 4 bases and J lost 4 bases. Per the germline V gene, CDR1 is MNHNS and CDR2 is SASEGT. The chain's CDR3 is CASSVEGAGTGELFF. The DNA for the CDR3 is TGTGCCAGCAGTGTAGAGGGGGCGGGCACCGGGGAGCTGTTTTTT.

The J gene is TRBJ2-2, the V gene TRBV13; 7 nucleotides align to TRBD2. The CDR3 length is 17 residues. Germline V gene lookup returns CDR1 PRHDT and CDR2 FYEKMQ (reference sequence). Losses at the gene ends were 0 bases for V and 1 base for J; bases not matched to a gene: 5. The CDR3 DNA reads TGTGCCAGCAGCTTAGGGGTCGGGGGGTTGAACACCGGGGAGCTGTTTTTT. It specifies CASSLGVGGLNTGELFF.

The chain recombines TRBV4-2 with TRBJ1-5; no definite D call. The ends were cut back, 1 base at V and 4 bases at J, with 8 bases in the middle. The CDR3 spans 14 residues. From germline, CDR1 is LGHNA and CDR2 YNFKEQ. The CDR3 here is CASSQGRGNQPQHF. In DNA, the CDR3 is TGTGCCAGCAGCCAAGGGCGAGGGAATCAGCCCCAGCATTTT.

As regards this clone: One end of the junction does not line up with germline, which may come from a read error. The genes are TRBV11-2 and TRBJ1-1, with 8 bases matching TRBD1. This CDR3 is 14 amino acids long. Per germline, CDR1 SGHAT and CDR2 FQNNGV. The CDR3 sequence: CASSVDRGGTEAFF. The CDR3 bases are TGTGCCAGCAGCGTAGACAGGGGTGGCACTGAAGCTTTCTTT.

This chain links TRBV29-1 with TRBJ2-1; D gene unclear. Germline CDR1 SQVTM, CDR2 ANQGSEA. The CDR3 loop spans 14 amino acids. Between the trimmed V and J ends, which lost 4 bases and 0 bases, there was a span of 10 bases. The CDR3 DNA follows: TGCAGCGTTGTCGTCTTTAGCTCCTACAATGAGCAGTTCTTC. It encodes CSVVVFSSYNEQFF.

This sequence joins TRBV27 and TRBJ1-2; tentatively, D is TRBD1 (5 bases). The CDR3 covers 15 residues. The V gene lost 5 bases and the J gene lost 4 bases, with 17 bases spanning the gap. The V gene's germline CDR1 is MNHEY and CDR2 SMNVEV (reference sequence). DNA for the CDR3: TGTGCCAGCAGTCCGCAGGGTGAGCCCCTCTATGGCTACACCTTC. Its translation is CASSPQGEPLYGYTF.

The rearrangement joins TRBV7-9 to TRBJ2-1, with TRBD1 matching 10 bases. The germline V gene encodes CDR1 SEHNR and CDR2 FQNEAQ (reference sequence). With 5 bases clipped from V and 9 bases from J, the junction kept 4 bases outside the gene matches. The CDR3 sequence is 13 residues long. CDR3 sequence reads: CASSPRDRGEQFF. The CDR3 DNA sequence: TGTGCCAGCAGCCCTAGGGACAGGGGTGAGCAGTTCTTC.

The chain links TRBV28 to TRBJ2-4; D perhaps matches TRBD2 (5 bases). The CDR3 runs to 14 residues. The germline V gene has CDR1 MDHEN and CDR2 SYDVKM. V gave up 7 bases and J gave up 5 bases, with 15 bases separating them. The CDR3 DNA is TGTGCCAGCATGAGGGATGTCTTGGAAAACATTCAGTACTTC. It encodes CASMRDVLENIQYF.

The gene calls are TRBV13 and TRBJ1-1; no firm D call. Germline V gene lookup returns CDR1 PRHDT and CDR2 FYEKMQ (reference sequence). Trimming took 8 bases from V and 1 from J, leaving 8 bases between them. The CDR3 loop spans 12 amino acids. The CDR3 bases are TGTGCCAGCGACCGGGGGAACACTGAAGCTTTCTTT. The encoded protein is CASDRGNTEAFF.

The chain uses TRBV6-6 and TRBJ1-6; perhaps TRBD1 as D (6 bases). From germline, CDR1 is MNHNY and CDR2 SVGAGI (reference sequence). V was pared by 3 bases and J by 10 bases, with 13 bases between. This CDR3 is built from 14 residues. CDR3: CASSYRDTNSPLHF. The CDR3 nucleotides are TGTGCCAGCAGTTATCGGGACACCAACTCACCCCTCCACTTT.

The chain uses TRBV19 and TRBJ2-1; D is unresolved. The germline V and J ends were trimmed by 5 bases and 0 bases, with 11 bases remaining between them. The germline CDR1 and CDR2 sequences are LNHDA and SQIVND (reference sequence). This CDR3 is 15 amino acids long. The CDR3 bases are TGTGCCAGTAGTCCCATGCCGCGCTCCTACAATGAGCAGTTCTTC. Translating it yields CASSPMPRSYNEQFF.

This clone was seen a handful of times. The chain employs TRBV9 and TRBJ2-1; 13 nucleotides align to TRBD2. This CDR3 is 18 amino acids long. Germline V gene sequence: CDR1 SGDLS, CDR2 YYNGEE. The J segment lost 7 bases and the V segment lost 4 bases, leaving 14 bases of the junction unmatched. CDR3 residues: CASSSRQPTSGRRNEQFF. The CDR3 DNA reads as TGTGCCAGCAGCTCTCGCCAGCCGACTAGCGGGAGGAGGAATGAGCAGTTCTTC.

This rearrangement joins TRBV6-4 to TRBJ1-2, with TRBD1 as a possible D gene (6 bases). The germline gives CDR1 MRHNA, CDR2 SNTAGT. Deletions cut 6 bases from V and 5 bases from J, with 16 bases between. The CDR3 has 14 residues. CDR3 sequence: CASSEQGYGYGYTF. In DNA form, the CDR3 reads TGTGCCAGCAGCGAACAGGGTTATGGATATGGCTACACCTTC.

The chain is built from TRBV28 and TRBJ1-5; D is possibly TRBD1 (5 bases). V lost 6 bases and J lost 0, with 15 bases in between. There are 16 residues in the CDR3. CDR1 and CDR2 from the germline V gene are MDHEN and SYDVKM. DNA of the CDR3: TGTGCCAGCAGCCCCTTAGGGGATTATAGCAATCAGCCCCAGCATTTT. Protein sequence: CASSPLGDYSNQPQHF.